This TCR beta chain was observed in a study of cytomegalovirus exposure and HLA in healthy donors. Study-level findings and limits: Under in vitro conditions, a few CMV-associated chains were confirmed as specific for CMV antigens.

In regard to this clone: Its antigen remains unknown.

Both 60 Vbeta primers and 13 Jbeta primers went into the PCR. Here immunoSEQ multiplex PCR was the method, and the copy in TCRdb shows in-frame clones only, minus some. This table has 110,000 to 150,000 clones, roughly 78% appearing once. The CDR3 is made up of 14 amino acids. CDR1 is LNHDA, CDR2 SQIVND, per germline (reference sequence). V dropped 4 bases and J dropped 5; count of bases not matched to a gene: 6. Material: PBMCs. The TCR comes from a man aged 30 to 39 in good health and CMV-seronegative. The rearrangement uses TRBV19 and TRBJ2-5, with TRBD2 matching over 8 bases. The CDR3 loop is CASSSLSGGETQYF. The DNA for the CDR3 is TGTGCCAGTAGTAGCCTGAGCGGGGGTGAGACCCAGTACTTC.